A selection of T cell receptor beta chains follows, all from one sample in a study of cytomegalovirus exposure and HLA in healthy donors. The assay was immunoSEQ multiplex PCR, and TCRdb's table has in-frame clones only and misses some. The sample includes some 200,000 clones, around 79% of them seen just once. Sequences were obtained from PBMCs. Every receptor here comes from a male donor in good health and CMV-seropositive. Both conserved end residues are part of each CDR3. The order of the fields is J gene, D gene, V gene, clone size, CDR3 protein, CDR3 DNA. D genes are given only for firm matches. Rows give clone size only sometimes, using once, few, many, or a class for an expanded clone.

j_gene: TRBJ2-1
d_gene: TRBD1
v_gene: TRBV6-1
abundance: .
CDR3aa: CASSEVGQNNEQFF
CDR3nt: TGTGCCAGCAGTGAAGTGGGACAGAACAATGAGCAGTTCTTC

j_gene: TRBJ1-3
d_gene: .
v_gene: TRBV9
abundance: .
CDR3aa: CASSVVGEEDTIYF
CDR3nt: TGTGCCAGCAGCGTAGTTGGTGAGGAGGACACCATATATTTT

j_gene: TRBJ1-1
d_gene: TRBD1
v_gene: TRBV7-9
abundance: .
CDR3aa: CASSSTGVVVTEAFF
CDR3nt: TGTGCCAGCAGTTCCACAGGGGTGGTTGTTACTGAAGCTTTCTTT

j_gene: TRBJ2-2
d_gene: TRBD2
v_gene: TRBV27
abundance: few
CDR3aa: CASSLGAGGGTGELFF
CDR3nt: TGTGCCAGCAGTTTAGGAGCGGGAGGCGGGACCGGGGAGCTGTTTTTT

j_gene: TRBJ2-3
d_gene: .
v_gene: TRBV11-3
abundance: .
CDR3aa: CASSPNLGGAPDTQYF
CDR3nt: TGTGCCAGCAGCCCTAACCTAGGGGGGGCCCCAGATACGCAGTATTTT

j_gene: TRBJ2-2
d_gene: .
v_gene: TRBV2
abundance: .
CDR3aa: CASKMTGFGPGELFF
CDR3nt: TGTGCCAGTAAAATGACAGGATTTGGTCCCGGGGAGCTGTTTTTT

j_gene: TRBJ1-1
d_gene: .
v_gene: TRBV29-1
abundance: .
CDR3aa: CSVTTVNTEAFF
CDR3nt: TGCAGCGTTACCACAGTGAACACTGAAGCTTTCTTT

j_gene: TRBJ2-1
d_gene: .
v_gene: TRBV11-2
abundance: .
CDR3aa: CASSFLTSLYNEQFF
CDR3nt: TGTGCCAGCAGCTTTCTCACTAGTTTATACAATGAGCAGTTCTTC

j_gene: TRBJ1-1
d_gene: .
v_gene: TRBV7-8
abundance: once
CDR3aa: CASSLESRTEAFF
CDR3nt: TGTGCCAGCAGCTTAGAAAGCCGCACCGAAGCTTTCTTT

j_gene: TRBJ2-7
d_gene: TRBD1
v_gene: TRBV7-2
abundance: few
CDR3aa: CASSPGQAASYEQYF
CDR3nt: TGTGCCAGCAGCCCGGGACAGGCGGCGTCCTACGAGCAGTACTTC

j_gene: TRBJ1-1
d_gene: TRBD1
v_gene: TRBV7-3
abundance: .
CDR3aa: CASSGQGGIAEAFF
CDR3nt: TGTGCCAGCAGCGGACAGGGAGGGATCGCTGAAGCTTTCTTT